Presented here are 7 T cell receptor beta chains from one specimen sequenced in a study of blood T cell repertoires in COVID-19. Assay used: immunoSEQ multiplex PCR; TCRdb lists only in-frame clones, some missing. This table has about 88,000 clones, about 88% appearing once. What was sequenced was peripheral blood. These receptors were obtained from an elderly woman with acute or convalescent COVID-19.

In DNA form, the CDR3 reads TGTGCCAGCAGGACAGGGTCGGTTGGTGGCTACACCTTC. It codes for CASRTGSVGGYTF. The V gene is TRBV6-5, the J gene TRBJ1-2; 7 bases agree with TRBD1. V trimming: 6 bases; J trimming: 7 bases; junction bases outside the gene matches: 8. The CDR3 is made up of 13 amino acids. Germline CDR1 and CDR2: MNHEY and SVGAGI.

This clone was recorded once. The gene calls are TRBV7-3 and TRBJ2-3; 11 nucleotides match TRBD2. CDR1 SGHTA and CDR2 FQGTGA come from the germline V gene. After removal of 2 bases from V and 5 bases from J, the junction contained 3 bases not matched to a gene. The CDR3 consists of 15 residues. The CDR3 DNA is TGTGCCAGCAGCTTAGGGCTAGCGGGGGGAGATACGCAGTATTTT. Its translation: CASSLGLAGGDTQYF.

This chain joins TRBV5-1 and TRBJ2-1; TRBD2 aligns across 11 bases. Per germline, CDR1 SGHRS and CDR2 YFSETQ. CDR3 length equals 16 residues. The ends lost 3 bases at V and 2 bases at J; junction bases unmatched: 4. CDR3 nucleotides: TGCGCCAGCAGCTCTAGACTAGCGGGGACCTACAATGAGCAGTTCTTC. This gives the protein CASSSRLAGTYNEQFF.

The V and J genes are TRBV9 and TRBJ2-7, with D perhaps TRBD2 (5 bases). Germline V gene lookup returns CDR1 SGDLS and CDR2 YYNGEE. The CDR3 runs 16 residues. The V end lost 4 bases, the J end lost 3 bases, and 20 bases lay between the germline ends. Here the CDR3 reads CASSPGSAALNYEQYF. The CDR3 DNA follows: TGTGCCAGCAGCCCGGGGTCAGCGGCACTAAACTACGAGCAGTACTTC.

J is TRBJ2-7 and V is TRBV7-2; 13 nucleotides agree with TRBD2. This CDR3 comprises 16 residues. Looked up from germline, CDR1 is SGHTA and CDR2 is FQGNSA. J lost 2 bases, V lost 1 base, and 2 bases had no gene match. As DNA, the CDR3 is TGTGCCAGCAGCTTAGGGGGACTAGCGGGACCCTACGAGCAGTACTTC. It yields the protein CASSLGGLAGPYEQYF.

This chain uses TRBV19 with TRBJ2-3; D is possibly TRBD1 (5 bases). Germline V gene data show CDR1 as LNHDA and CDR2 as SQIVND (reference sequence). With 2 bases removed from V and 6 bases from J, the gap between germline ends came to 18 bases. This CDR3 contains 16 residues. CDR3 DNA sequence: TGTGCCAGTAGTATAATCGACAGCGCCAACCGCGATACGCAGTATTTT. Protein: CASSIIDSANRDTQYF. The entire variable domain, with the rest obtained from reference TRBV19 and TRBJ2-3, is as follows: DGGITQSPKYLFRKEGQNVTLSCEQNLNHDAMYWYRQDPGQGLRLIYYSQIVNDFQKGDIAEGYSVSREKKESFPLTVTSAQKNPTAFYLCASSIIDSANRDTQYFGPGTRLTVL.

The chain uses TRBV30 and TRBJ2-1; perhaps TRBD2 as D (6 bases). CDR1 is GTSNPN, CDR2 SVGIG, per germline (reference sequence). This CDR3 comprises 15 residues. V lost 2 bases and J lost 4, with 15 bases in between. Written as DNA, the CDR3 is TGTGCCTGGAGTAGGAGGGCCGGATTTTACAATGAGCAGTTCTTC. It codes for CAWSRRAGFYNEQFF.